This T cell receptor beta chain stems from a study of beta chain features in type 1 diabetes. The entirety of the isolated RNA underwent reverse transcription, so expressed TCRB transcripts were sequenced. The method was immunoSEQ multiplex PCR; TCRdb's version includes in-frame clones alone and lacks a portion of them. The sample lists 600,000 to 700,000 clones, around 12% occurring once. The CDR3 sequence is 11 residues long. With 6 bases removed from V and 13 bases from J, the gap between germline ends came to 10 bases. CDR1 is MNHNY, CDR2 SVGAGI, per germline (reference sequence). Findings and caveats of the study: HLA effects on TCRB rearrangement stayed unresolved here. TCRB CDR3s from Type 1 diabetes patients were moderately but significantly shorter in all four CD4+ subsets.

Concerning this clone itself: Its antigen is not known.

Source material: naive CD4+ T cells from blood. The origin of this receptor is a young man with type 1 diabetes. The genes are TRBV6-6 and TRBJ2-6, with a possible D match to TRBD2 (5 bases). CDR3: CASSTPGVLTF. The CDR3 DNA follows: TGTGCCAGCAGCACCCCGGGAGTCCTGACTTTC.